This entry describes one TCR beta chain. Antigen specificity is unknown. This CDR3 has 16 amino acids. V was clipped by 0 bases and J by 0 bases, with 13 bases between them. CDR1 SGHKS and CDR2 YYEKEE come from the germline V gene (reference sequence). This specimen comes from a study of OX40 agonist ivuxolimab in advanced cancers. The overall study: The patients received ivuxolimab by intravenous route every 2 weeks at 0.01 to 10 mg/kg. A mean age of around 63 years, range about 20 to 90, was recorded, and 80% to 90% were male. Findings of the study overall: Partly responding patients at 0.1-3.0 mg/kg showed some of the smallest clonal expansion.

Assay: immunoSEQ multiplex PCR; the TCRdb copy retains only in-frame clones and omits some. The table includes over 55,000 clones, 75% to 85% detected once. Here the sequenced sample was CD4+ or CD8+ T cells sorted from blood, taken in a trial of the OX40 agonist ivuxolimab. The chain uses TRBV5-5 and TRBJ2-7, with D perhaps matching TRBD1 or TRBD2 (5 bases each). This clonotype originated in an adult with an advanced solid tumor such as melanoma, head and neck, liver or kidney cancer. The CDR3 spells CASSLGGGADSYEQYF. As DNA, the CDR3 is TGTGCCAGCAGCTTGGGGGGCGGAGCGGACTCCTACGAGCAGTACTTC.